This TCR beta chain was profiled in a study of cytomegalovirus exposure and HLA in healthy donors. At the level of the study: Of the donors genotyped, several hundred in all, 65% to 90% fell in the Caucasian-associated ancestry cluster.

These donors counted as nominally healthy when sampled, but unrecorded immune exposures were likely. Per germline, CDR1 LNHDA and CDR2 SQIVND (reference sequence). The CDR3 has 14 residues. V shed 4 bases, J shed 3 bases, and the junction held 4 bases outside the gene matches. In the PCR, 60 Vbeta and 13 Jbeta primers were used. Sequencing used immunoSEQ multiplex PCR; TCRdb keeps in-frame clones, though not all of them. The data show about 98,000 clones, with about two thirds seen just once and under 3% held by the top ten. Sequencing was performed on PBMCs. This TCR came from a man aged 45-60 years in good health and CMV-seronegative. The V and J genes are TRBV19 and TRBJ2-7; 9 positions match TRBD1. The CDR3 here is CASSRGTGSYEQYF. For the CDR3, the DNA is TGTGCCAGTAGTAGAGGGACAGGGAGCTACGAGCAGTACTTC. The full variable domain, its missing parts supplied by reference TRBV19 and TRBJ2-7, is DGGITQSPKYLFRKEGQNVTLSCEQNLNHDAMYWYRQDPGQGLRLIYYSQIVNDFQKGDIAEGYSVSREKKESFPLTVTSAQKNPTAFYLCASSRGTGSYEQYFGPGTRLTVT.